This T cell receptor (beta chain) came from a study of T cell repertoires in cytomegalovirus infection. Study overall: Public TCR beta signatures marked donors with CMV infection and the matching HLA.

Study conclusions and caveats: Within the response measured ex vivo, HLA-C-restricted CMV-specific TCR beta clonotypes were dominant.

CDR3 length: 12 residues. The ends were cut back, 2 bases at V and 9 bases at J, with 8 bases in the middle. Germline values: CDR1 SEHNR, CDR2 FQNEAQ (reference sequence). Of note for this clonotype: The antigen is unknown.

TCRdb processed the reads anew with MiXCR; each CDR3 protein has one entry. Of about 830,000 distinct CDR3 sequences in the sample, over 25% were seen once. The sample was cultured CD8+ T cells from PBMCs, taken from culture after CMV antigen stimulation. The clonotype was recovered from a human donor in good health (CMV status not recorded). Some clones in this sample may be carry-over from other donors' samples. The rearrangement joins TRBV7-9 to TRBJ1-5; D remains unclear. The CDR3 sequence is CASSLYVGPQHF. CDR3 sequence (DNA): TGTGCCAGCAGCTTATACGTCGGGCCCCAGCATTTT.